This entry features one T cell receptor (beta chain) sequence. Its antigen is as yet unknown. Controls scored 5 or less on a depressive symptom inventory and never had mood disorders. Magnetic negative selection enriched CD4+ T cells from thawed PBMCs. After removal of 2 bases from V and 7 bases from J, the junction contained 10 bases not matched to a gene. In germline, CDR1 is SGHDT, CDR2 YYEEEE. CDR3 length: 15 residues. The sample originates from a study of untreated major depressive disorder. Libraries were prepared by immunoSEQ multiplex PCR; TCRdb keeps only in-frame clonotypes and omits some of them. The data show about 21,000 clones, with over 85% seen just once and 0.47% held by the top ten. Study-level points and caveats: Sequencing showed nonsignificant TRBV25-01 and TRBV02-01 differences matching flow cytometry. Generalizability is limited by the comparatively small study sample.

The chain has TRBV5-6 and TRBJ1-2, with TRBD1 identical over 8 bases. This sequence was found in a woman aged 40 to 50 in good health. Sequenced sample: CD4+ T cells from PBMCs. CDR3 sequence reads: CASSFGLTGESGYTF. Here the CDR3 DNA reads TGTGCCAGCAGCTTCGGGTTGACAGGGGAGAGTGGCTACACCTTC.